One and the same sample provided the 7 T cell receptor beta chains below, sequenced in a study of T cells in Graves' hyperthyroidism and ophthalmopathy. It was RNA transcripts that yielded the amplified TCR beta CDR3 regions. TCR CDR3 underwent first-round RT-PCR with the HTBI primer set. Each CDR3 protein gets one entry after TCRdb re-called the multiplex PCR reads with MiXCR. The table lists over 500,000 distinct CDR3 sequences, under 20% of them singletons, with around 17% in the top ten. Input material: blood. All receptors derive from a woman in her late teens or twenties with Graves' ophthalmopathy.

As to this clonotype: A much larger clone is a single base away; this may be a read error. The chain carries TRBV6-1 and TRBJ1-6; D is undetermined. There are 15 residues in the CDR3. Germline CDR1 is MNHNS and CDR2 is SASEGT. V shed 5 bases and J shed 8 bases, with 16 bases lying between them. CDR3 nucleotides: TGTGCCAGCAGTCCGGATTGGGGATTCCATTCACCCCTCCACTTT. Translating it yields CASSPDWGFHSPLHF.

This clonotype was detected many times. The CDR3 nucleotides are TGTGCCTGGAGCCGGACTAGCTTCGAGCAGTACTTC. Its translation is CAWSRTSFEQYF. This chain connects TRBV30 to TRBJ2-7; 8 bases are a match to TRBD2. From germline, CDR1 is GTSNPN and CDR2 SVGIG (reference sequence). This CDR3 has 12 residues. J gave up 6 bases and V 3 bases, and 4 bases lay outside the gene matches.

This clonotype was detected many times. CDR3 nucleotides: TGTGCCAGCAGTGAAGCCGGACAGCAAAATCAGCCCCAGCATTTT. The encoded protein is CASSEAGQQNQPQHF. J is TRBJ1-5 and V is TRBV6-1; TRBD1 is a possible D gene (6 bases). CDR1 is MNHNS, CDR2 SASEGT, per germline. The CDR3 sequence is 15 residues long. V lost 0 bases and J lost 4, with 10 bases in between.

This clonotype was observed many times. This chain connects TRBV12-3 or TRBV12-4 to TRBJ2-1; 13 nucleotides line up with TRBD2. The V and J ends lost 5 bases and 8 bases, in that order; junction bases with no gene match: 6. The CDR3 is 15 amino acids. The CDR3 region has the DNA TGTGCCAGCAGTCAATGGACTAGCGGGAGCGATGAGCAGTTCTTC. Amino acid sequence: CASSQWTSGSDEQFF.

The rearrangement uses TRBV6-1 and TRBJ1-5, with D hard to call. The CDR3 extends over 14 amino acids. Germline V gives CDR1 MNHNS, CDR2 SASEGT. The V and J ends lost 11 bases and 10 bases respectively, with 24 bases between them. The CDR3 spells CAHASERTHSPQHF. The CDR3, as DNA: TGTGCCCACGCCTCCGAGAGGACCCACAGTCCCCAGCATTTT.

The chain carries TRBV13 and TRBJ2-7; TRBD2 might be the D (5 bases). The CDR3 consists of 16 residues. V lost 4 bases and J 1 base, leaving 17 bases between the germline ends. CDR1 and CDR2 from the germline V gene are PRHDT and FYEKMQ (reference sequence). CDR3 nucleotides: TGTGCCAGCAGCTCCCAGAAGAGGGCCCGTTCCTACGAGCAGTACTTC. Its protein product is CASSSQKRARSYEQYF.

This clonotype has more than one count but fewer than ten. The chain combines TRBV9 with TRBJ2-5; maybe TRBD1 (5 bases). V lost 3 bases to trimming and J lost 0 bases, with 12 bases between them. This CDR3 has 15 residues. CDR1 is SGDLS and CDR2 is YYNGEE in the germline V gene. CDR3 region: CASSEGAGYQETQYF. The DNA for the CDR3 is TGTGCCAGCAGCGAGGGCGCAGGGTACCAAGAGACCCAGTACTTC.